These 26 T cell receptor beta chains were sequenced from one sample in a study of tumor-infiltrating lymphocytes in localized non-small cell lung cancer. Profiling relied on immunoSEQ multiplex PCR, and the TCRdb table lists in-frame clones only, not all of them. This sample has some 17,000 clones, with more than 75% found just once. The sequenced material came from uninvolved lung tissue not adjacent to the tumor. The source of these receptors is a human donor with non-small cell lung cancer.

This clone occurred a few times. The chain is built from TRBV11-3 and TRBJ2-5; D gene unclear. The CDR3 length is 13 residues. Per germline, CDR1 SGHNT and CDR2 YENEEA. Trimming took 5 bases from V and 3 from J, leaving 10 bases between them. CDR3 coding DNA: TGTGCCAGCAGCCGTAGAGAGGAAGAGACCCAGTACTTC. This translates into CASSRREEETQYF.

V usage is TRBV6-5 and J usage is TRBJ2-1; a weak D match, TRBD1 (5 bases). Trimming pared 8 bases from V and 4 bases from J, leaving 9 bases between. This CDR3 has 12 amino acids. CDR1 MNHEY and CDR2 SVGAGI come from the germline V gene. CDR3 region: CASSTVYNEQFF. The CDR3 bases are TGTGCCAGCTCGACAGTTTACAATGAGCAGTTCTTC.

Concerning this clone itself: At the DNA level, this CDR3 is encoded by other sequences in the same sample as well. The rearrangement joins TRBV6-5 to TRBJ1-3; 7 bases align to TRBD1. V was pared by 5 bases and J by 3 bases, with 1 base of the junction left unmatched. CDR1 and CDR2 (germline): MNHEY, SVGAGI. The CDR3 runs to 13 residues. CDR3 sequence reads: CASSTGDGNTIYF. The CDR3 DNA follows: TGTGCCAGCAGTACAGGGGATGGAAACACCATATATTTT.

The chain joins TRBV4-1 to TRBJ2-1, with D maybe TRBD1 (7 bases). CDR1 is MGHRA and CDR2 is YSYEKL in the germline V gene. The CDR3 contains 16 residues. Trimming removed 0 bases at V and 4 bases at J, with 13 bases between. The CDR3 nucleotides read TGCGCCAGCAGCCAAGAAGGAGGGGGCGGATACAATGAGCAGTTCTTC. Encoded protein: CASSQEGGGGYNEQFF.

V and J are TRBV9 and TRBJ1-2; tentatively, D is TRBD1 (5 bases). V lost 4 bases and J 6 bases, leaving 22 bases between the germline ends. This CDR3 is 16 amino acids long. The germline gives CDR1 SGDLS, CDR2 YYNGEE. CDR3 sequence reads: CASSPFPPFSRDGYTF. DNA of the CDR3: TGTGCCAGCAGCCCTTTCCCACCCTTTTCCAGGGATGGCTACACCTTC.

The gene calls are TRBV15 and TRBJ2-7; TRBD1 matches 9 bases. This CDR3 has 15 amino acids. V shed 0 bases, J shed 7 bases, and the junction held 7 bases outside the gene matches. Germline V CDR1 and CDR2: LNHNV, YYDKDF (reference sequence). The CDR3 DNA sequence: TGTGCCACCAGCAGAGATGCTACAGGGGGCGCAGAGCAGTACTTC. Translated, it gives CATSRDATGGAEQYF.

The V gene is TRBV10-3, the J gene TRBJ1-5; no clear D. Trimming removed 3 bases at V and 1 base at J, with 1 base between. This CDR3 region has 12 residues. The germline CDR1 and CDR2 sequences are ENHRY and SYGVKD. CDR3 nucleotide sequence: TGTGCCATCAGTGACAGCAATCAGCCCCAGCATTTT. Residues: CAISDSNQPQHF.

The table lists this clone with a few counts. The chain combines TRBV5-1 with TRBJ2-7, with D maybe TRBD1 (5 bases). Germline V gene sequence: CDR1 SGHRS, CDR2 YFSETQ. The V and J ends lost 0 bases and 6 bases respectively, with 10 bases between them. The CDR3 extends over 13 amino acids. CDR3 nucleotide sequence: TGCGCCAGCAGCTTGGACCCTCAGGGCGAGCAGTACTTC. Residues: CASSLDPQGEQYF.

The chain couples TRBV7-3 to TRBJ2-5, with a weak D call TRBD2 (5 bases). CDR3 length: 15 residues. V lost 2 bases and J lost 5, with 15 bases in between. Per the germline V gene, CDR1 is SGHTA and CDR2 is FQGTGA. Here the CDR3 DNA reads TGTGCCAGCAGCTTAGGAGGCACTACCGGGGAGACCCAGTACTTC. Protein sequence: CASSLGGTTGETQYF.

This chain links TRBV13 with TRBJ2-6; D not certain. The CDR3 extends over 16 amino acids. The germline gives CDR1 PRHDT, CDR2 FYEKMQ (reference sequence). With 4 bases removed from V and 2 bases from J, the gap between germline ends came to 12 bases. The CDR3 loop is CASSSRRMTGANVLTF. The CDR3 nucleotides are TGTGCCAGCAGCTCACGAAGGATGACTGGGGCCAACGTCCTGACTTTC.

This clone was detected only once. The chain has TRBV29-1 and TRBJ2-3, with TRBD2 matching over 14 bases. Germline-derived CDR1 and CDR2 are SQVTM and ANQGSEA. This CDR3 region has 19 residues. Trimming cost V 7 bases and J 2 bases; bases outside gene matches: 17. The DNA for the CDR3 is TGCAGCGCCCGGCCGACTAGCGGGAGGGCCTTTGGTGACACAGATACGCAGTATTTT. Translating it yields CSARPTSGRAFGDTDTQYF.

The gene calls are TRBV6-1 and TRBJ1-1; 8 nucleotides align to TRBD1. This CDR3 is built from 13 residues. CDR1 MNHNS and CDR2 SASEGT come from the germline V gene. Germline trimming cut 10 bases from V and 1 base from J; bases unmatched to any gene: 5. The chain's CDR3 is CAIATGENTEAFF. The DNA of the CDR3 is TGTGCCATTGCGACAGGGGAGAACACTGAAGCTTTCTTT.

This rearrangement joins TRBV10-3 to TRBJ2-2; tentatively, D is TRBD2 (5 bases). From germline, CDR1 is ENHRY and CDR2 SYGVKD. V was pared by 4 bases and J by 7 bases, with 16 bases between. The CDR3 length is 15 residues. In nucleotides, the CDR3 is TGTGCCATCAGTGCTGTTGTGGGGAGTGACGGGGAGCTGTTTTTT. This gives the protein CAISAVVGSDGELFF.

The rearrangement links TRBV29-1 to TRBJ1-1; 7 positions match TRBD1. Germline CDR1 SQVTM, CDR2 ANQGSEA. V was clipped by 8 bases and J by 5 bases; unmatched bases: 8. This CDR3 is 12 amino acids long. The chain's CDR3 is CSSTPGGTEAFF. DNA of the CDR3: TGCAGCTCCACCCCAGGGGGGACTGAAGCTTTCTTT.

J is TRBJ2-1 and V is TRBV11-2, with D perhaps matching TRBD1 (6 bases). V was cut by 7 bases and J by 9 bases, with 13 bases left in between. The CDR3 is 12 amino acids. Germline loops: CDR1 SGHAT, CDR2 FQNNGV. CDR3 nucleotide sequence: TGTGCCAGCACCGGACAGTCAAGTGAGCAGTTCTTC. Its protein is CASTGQSSEQFF.

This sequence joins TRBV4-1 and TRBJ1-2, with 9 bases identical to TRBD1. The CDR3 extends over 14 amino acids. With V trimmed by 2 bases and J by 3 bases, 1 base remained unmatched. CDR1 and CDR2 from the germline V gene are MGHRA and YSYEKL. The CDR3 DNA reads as TGCGCCAGCAGCCAAACAGGGGGCGACTATGGCTACACCTTC. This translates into CASSQTGGDYGYTF.

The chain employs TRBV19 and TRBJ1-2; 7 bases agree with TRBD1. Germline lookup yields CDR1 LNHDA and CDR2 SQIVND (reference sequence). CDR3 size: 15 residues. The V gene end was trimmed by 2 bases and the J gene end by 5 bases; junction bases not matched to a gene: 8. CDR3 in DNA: TGTGCCAGTAGTATATGGCGGGACAGATTATATGGCTACACCTTC. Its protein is CASSIWRDRLYGYTF.

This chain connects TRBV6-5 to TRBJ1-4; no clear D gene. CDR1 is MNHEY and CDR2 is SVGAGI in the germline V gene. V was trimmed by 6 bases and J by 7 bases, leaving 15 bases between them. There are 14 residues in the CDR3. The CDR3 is CASSRSEIGEKLFF. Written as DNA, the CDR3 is TGTGCCAGCAGCCGAAGCGAGATAGGTGAAAAACTGTTTTTT.

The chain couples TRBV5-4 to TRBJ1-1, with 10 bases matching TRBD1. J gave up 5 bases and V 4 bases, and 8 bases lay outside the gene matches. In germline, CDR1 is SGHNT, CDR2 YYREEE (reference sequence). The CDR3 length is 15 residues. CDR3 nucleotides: TGTGCCAGCAGCCGGGGACAGGGGAGGGGGACTGAAGCTTTCTTT. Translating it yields CASSRGQGRGTEAFF.

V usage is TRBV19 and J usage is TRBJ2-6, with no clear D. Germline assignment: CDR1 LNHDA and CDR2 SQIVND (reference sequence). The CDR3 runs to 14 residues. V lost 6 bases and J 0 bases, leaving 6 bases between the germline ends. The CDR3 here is CASRTASGANVLTF. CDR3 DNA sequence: TGTGCCAGTAGAACGGCCTCTGGGGCCAACGTCCTGACTTTC.

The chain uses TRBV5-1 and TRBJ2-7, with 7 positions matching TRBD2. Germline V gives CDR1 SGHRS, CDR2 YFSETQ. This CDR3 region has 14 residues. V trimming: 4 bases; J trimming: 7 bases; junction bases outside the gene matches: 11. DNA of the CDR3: TGCGCCAGCAGCCCGTCTAGCGGAGTGAGGGAGCAGTACTTC. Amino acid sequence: CASSPSSGVREQYF.

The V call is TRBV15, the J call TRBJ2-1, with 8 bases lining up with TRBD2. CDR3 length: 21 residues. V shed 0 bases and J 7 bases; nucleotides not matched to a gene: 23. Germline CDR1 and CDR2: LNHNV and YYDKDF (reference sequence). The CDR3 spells CATSRDRPGLRLTSDPNEQFF. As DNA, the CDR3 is TGTGCCACCAGCAGAGATCGGCCGGGACTAAGGTTGACTAGCGACCCAAATGAGCAGTTCTTC.

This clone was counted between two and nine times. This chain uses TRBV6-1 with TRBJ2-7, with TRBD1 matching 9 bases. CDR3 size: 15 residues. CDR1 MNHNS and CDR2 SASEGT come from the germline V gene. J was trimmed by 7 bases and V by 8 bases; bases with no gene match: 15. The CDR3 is CASLGRTGQGSEQYF. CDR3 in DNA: TGTGCCAGCCTCGGTAGGACGGGACAGGGAAGTGAGCAGTACTTC.

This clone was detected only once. In DNA, the CDR3 is TGTGCCAGCAGTACAGGAAGCACAGATACGCAGTATTTT. Translation gives CASSTGSTDTQYF. The chain carries TRBV27 and TRBJ2-3; a weak D match, TRBD1 (5 bases). With 5 bases removed from V and 0 bases from J, the gap between germline ends came to 6 bases. CDR1 is MNHEY, CDR2 SMNVEV, per germline (reference sequence). This CDR3 spans 13 amino acids.

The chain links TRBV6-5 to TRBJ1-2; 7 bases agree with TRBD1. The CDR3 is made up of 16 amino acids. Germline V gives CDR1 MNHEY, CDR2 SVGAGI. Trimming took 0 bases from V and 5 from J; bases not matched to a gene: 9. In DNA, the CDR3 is TGTGCCAGCAGTTACTCGGACAGGCCCAACTATTATGGCTACACCTTC. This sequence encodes CASSYSDRPNYYGYTF.

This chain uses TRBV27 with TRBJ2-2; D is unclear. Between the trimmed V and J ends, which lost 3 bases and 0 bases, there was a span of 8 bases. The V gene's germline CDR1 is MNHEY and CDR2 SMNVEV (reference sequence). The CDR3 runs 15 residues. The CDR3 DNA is TGTGCCAGCAGTTTGGGCTACTCGAACACCGGGGAGCTGTTTTTT. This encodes CASSLGYSNTGELFF.